This record looks at one TCR beta chain sequence and its context. V shed 2 bases and J 6 bases; nucleotides not matched to a gene: 12. The CDR3 has 16 residues. Per germline, CDR1 MNHNY and CDR2 SVGAGI (reference sequence). This record comes from a study of OX40 agonist ivuxolimab in advanced cancers. As for the study in general: Recorded diagnoses for dose-escalation patients were hepatocellular carcinoma, melanoma, renal cell or head and neck cancer. Prior anti-PD-1, anti-PD-L1 or anti-CTLA-4 therapy did not bar entry, and about 40% had some.

The repertoire was sequenced with immunoSEQ multiplex PCR; TCRdb's copy has only in-frame clones and lacks some. The table includes roughly 25,000 clones, 76% detected once. The chain joins TRBV6-6 to TRBJ1-2, with 7 bases aligning to TRBD1. The receptor was isolated from an adult with an advanced solid tumor such as melanoma, head and neck, liver or kidney cancer. The sequences come from CD4+ or CD8+ T cells sorted from blood, collected in a trial of the OX40 agonist ivuxolimab. The CDR3 loop reads CASSYGPGQYVNGYTF. CDR3 nucleotides: TGTGCCAGCAGTTACGGGCCGGGACAGTACGTCAATGGCTACACCTTC.